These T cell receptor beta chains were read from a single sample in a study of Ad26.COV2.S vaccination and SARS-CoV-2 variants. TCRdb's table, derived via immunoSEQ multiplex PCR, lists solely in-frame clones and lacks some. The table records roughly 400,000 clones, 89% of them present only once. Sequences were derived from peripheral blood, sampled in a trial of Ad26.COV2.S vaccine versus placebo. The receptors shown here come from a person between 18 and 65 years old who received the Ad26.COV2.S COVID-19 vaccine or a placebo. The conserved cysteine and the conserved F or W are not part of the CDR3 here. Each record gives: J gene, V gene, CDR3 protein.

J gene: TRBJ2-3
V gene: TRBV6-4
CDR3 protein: ASSGRAEDTQY

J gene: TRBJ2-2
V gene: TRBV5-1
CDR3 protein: ASSLRFGQGANTGELF

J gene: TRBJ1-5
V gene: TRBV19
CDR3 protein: ASSIGINSNQPQH

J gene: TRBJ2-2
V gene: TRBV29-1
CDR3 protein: SVEDRGGTGELF

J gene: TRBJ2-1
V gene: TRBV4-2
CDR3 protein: ASSQGLAGAAEQF

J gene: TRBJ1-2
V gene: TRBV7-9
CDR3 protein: ASSLAGQGFGYT

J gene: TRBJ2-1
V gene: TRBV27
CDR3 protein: ASSFGGRAYNEQF

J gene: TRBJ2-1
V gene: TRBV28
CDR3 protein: ASSSSRTSGRAIGEQF

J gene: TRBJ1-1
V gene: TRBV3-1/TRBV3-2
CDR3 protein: ASSKRGGTRIAEAF

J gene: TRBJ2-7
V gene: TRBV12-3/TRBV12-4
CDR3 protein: ASSLSAYEQY

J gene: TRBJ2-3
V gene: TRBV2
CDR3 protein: ASSERDRRTDTQY

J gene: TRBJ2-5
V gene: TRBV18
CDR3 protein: ASSPPESQETQY

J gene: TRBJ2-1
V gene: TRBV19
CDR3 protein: ASSTGTSGGYNEQF

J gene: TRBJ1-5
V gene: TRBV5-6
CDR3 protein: ASSTGQGRTQPQH

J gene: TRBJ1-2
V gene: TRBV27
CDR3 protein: ASSLSSYYGYT

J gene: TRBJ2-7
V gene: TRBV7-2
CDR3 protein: ASSRTGGAYEQY

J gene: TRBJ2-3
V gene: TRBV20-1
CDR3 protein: SASAPGGDSRGDTQY

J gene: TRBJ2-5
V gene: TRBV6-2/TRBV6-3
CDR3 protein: ASSYRRAGETQY

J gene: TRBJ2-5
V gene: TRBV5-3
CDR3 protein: ARSDRDQETQY

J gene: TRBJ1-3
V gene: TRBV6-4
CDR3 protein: ASSPSASGNTIY

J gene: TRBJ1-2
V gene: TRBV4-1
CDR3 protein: ASSQVDSDYGYT

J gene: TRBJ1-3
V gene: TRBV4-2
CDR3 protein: ASSQVGGFSGNTIY